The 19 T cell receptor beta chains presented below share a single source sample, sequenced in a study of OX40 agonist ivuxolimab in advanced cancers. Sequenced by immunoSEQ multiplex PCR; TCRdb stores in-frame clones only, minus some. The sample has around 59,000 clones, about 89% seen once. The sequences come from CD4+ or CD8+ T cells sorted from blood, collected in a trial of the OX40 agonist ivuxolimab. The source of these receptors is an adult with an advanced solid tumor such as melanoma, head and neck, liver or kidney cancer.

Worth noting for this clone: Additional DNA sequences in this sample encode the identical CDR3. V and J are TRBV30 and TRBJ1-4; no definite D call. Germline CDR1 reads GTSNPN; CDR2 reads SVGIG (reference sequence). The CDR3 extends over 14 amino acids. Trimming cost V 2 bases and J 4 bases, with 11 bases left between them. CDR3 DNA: TGTGCCTGGAGTCGCCGGCGGGGTAATGAAAAACTGTTTTTT. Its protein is CAWSRRRGNEKLFF.

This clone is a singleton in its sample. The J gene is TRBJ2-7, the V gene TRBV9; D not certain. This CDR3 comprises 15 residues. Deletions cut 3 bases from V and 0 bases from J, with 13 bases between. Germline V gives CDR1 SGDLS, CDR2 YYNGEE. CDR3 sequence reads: CASSAGGDSSYEQYF. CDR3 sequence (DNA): TGTGCCAGCAGCGCGGGTGGAGATTCCTCCTACGAGCAGTACTTC.

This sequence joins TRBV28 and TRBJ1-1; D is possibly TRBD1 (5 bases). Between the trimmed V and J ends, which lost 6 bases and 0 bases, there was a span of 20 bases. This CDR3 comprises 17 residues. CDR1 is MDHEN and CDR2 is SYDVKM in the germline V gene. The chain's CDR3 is CASRTPGTRVVNTEAFF. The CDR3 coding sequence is TGTGCCAGCAGGACCCCTGGCACCAGGGTGGTGAACACTGAAGCTTTCTTT.

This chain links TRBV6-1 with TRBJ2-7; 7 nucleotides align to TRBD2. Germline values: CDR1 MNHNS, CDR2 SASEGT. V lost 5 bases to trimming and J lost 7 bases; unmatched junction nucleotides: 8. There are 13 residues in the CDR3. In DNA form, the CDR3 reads TGTGCCAGCAGTTCTACACTAGCGCGGGAGCAGTACTTC. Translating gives CASSSTLAREQYF.

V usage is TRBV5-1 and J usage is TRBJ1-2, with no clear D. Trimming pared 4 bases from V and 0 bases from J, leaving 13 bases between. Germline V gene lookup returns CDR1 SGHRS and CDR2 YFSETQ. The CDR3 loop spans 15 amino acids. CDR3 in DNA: TGCGCCAGCAGCACCGACCGTCCAGCTAACTATGGCTACACCTTC. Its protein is CASSTDRPANYGYTF.

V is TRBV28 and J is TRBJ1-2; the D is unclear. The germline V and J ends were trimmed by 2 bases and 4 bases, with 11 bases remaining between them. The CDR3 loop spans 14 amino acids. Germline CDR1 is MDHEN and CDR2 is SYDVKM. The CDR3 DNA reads TGTGCCAGCAGTTTAGGCCATCGTAGCTATGGCTACACCTTC. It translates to CASSLGHRSYGYTF.

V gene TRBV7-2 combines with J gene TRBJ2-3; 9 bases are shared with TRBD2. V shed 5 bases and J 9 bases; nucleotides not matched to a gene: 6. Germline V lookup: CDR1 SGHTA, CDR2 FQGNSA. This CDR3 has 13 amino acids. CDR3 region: CASSARLAETQYF. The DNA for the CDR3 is TGTGCCAGCAGCGCCCGACTAGCGGAAACGCAGTATTTT.

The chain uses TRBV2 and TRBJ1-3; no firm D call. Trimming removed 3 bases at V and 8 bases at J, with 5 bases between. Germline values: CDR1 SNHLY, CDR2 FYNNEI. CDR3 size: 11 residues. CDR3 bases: TGTGCCAGCAGTGAGGTATACACCATATATTTT. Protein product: CASSEVYTIYF. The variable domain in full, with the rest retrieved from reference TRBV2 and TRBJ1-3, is EPEVTQTPSHQVTQMGQEVILRCVPISNHLYFYWYRQILGQKVEFLVSFYNNEISEKSEIFDDQFSVERPDGSNFTLKIRSTKLEDSAMYFCASSEVYTIYFGEGSWLTVV.

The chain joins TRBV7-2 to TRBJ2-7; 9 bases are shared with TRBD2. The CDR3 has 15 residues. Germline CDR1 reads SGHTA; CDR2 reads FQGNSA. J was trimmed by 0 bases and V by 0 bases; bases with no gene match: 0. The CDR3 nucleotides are TGTGCCAGCAGCTTAGCTAGCGGGAGCTCCTACGAGCAGTACTTC. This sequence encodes CASSLASGSSYEQYF.

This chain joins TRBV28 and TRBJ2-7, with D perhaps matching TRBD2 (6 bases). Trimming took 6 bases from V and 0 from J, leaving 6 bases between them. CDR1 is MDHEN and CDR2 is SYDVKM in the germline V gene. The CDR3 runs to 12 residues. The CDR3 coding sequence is TGTGCCAGCAGGCGGGACTCCTACGAGCAGTACTTC. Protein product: CASRRDSYEQYF.

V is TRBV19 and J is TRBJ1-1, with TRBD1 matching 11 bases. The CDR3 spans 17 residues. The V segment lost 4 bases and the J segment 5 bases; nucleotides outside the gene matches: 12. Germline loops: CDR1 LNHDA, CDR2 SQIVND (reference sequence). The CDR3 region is CASSRDRGSGINTEAFF. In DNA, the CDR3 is TGTGCCAGTAGTAGGGACAGGGGGTCGGGGATTAATACTGAAGCTTTCTTT. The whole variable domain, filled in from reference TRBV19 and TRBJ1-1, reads DGGITQSPKYLFRKEGQNVTLSCEQNLNHDAMYWYRQDPGQGLRLIYYSQIVNDFQKGDIAEGYSVSREKKESFPLTVTSAQKNPTAFYLCASSRDRGSGINTEAFFGQGTRLTVV.

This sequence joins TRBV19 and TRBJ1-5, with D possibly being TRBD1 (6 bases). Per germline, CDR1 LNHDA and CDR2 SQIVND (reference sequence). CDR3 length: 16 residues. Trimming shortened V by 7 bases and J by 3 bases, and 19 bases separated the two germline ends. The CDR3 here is CASTPPGDFFNQPQHF. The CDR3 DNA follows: TGTGCCAGTACTCCACCAGGGGACTTCTTCAATCAGCCCCAGCATTTT.

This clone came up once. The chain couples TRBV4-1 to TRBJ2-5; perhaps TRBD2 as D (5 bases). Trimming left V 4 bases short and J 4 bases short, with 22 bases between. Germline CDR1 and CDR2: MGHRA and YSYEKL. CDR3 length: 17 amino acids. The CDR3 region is CASSLYGSLTRGETQYF. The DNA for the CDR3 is TGCGCCAGCAGCCTCTATGGGAGCCTAACGAGAGGAGAGACCCAGTACTTC.

CDR3 in amino acids: CASTQDSSGNTIYF. CDR3 bases: TGTGCCAGCACCCAGGACAGCTCTGGAAACACCATATATTTT. The V and J genes are TRBV9 and TRBJ1-3; possibly TRBD1 for D (6 bases). CDR1 is SGDLS and CDR2 is YYNGEE in the germline V gene. This CDR3 is 14 amino acids long. Trimming stripped 6 bases from V and 0 bases from J, with 10 bases between.

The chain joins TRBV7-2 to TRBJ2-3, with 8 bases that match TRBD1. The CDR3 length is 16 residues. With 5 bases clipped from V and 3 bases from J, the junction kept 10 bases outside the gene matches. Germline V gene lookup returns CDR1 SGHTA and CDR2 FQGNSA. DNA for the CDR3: TGTGCCAGCAGCCCCCTTGGACAGGGTGGAACAGATACGCAGTATTTT. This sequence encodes CASSPLGQGGTDTQYF.

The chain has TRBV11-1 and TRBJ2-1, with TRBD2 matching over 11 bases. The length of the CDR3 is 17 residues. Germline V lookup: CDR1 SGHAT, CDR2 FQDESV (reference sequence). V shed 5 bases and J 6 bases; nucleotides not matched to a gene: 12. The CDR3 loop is CASSTRSGRAVSNEQFF. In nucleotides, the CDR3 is TGTGCCAGCAGCACACGTAGCGGGAGGGCCGTTTCCAATGAGCAGTTCTTC. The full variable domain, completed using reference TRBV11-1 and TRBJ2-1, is EAEVAQSPRYKITEKSQAVAFWCDPISGHATLYWYRQILGQGPELLVQFQDESVVDDSQLPKDRFSAERLKGVDSTLKIQPAELGDSAMYLCASSTRSGRAVSNEQFFGPGTRLTVL.

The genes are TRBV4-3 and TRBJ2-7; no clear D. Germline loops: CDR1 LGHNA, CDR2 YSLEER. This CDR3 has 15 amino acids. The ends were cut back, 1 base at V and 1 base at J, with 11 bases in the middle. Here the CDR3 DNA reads TGCGCCAGCAGCCAAGGGAACTGGGCATCCTACGAGCAGTACTTC. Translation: CASSQGNWASYEQYF.

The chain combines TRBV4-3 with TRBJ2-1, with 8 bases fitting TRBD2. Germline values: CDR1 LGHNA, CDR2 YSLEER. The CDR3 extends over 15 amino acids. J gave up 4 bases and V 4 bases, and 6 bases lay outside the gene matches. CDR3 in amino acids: CASSLGLALYNEQFF. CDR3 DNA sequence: TGCGCCAGCAGCCTAGGACTAGCTCTATACAATGAGCAGTTCTTC.

This chain's CDR3 is CASSSVGGKETQYF. The CDR3, as DNA: TGTGCCAGCAGTTCAGTCGGCGGTAAAGAGACCCAGTACTTC. The chain carries TRBV9 and TRBJ2-5; no reliable D call. The germline CDR1 and CDR2 sequences are SGDLS and YYNGEE. This CDR3 comprises 14 residues. V lost 5 bases and J 3 bases, leaving 14 bases between the germline ends.